One and the same sample provided the 2 T cell receptor beta chains below, sequenced in a study of CD8+ T cells in alopecia areata. Reverse transcription of extracted RNA yielded cDNA, which provided the sequencing template. Here immunoSEQ multiplex PCR was the method, and the copy in TCRdb shows in-frame clones only, minus some. This table has about 270,000 clones, 45% to 70% appearing once. Treatment specified: oral pan-JAK inhibitor, 5-10 mg twice daily. This material consisted of CD4+ T cells sorted from blood, taken at week 52, from a patient treated with tofacitinib. The receptors originated from a human donor with alopecia areata.

The chain couples TRBV6-5 to TRBJ1-2; 8 positions match TRBD1. The CDR3 length is 15 residues. Germline-derived CDR1 and CDR2 are MNHEY and SVGAGI. After removal of 5 bases from V and 4 bases from J, the junction contained 9 bases not matched to a gene. The chain's CDR3 is CASSPPGQAIYGYTF. CDR3 coding DNA: TGTGCCAGCAGTCCCCCGGGACAGGCTATCTATGGCTACACCTTC.

This rearrangement joins TRBV5-1 to TRBJ2-2, with D hard to call. Germline V gene sequence: CDR1 SGHRS, CDR2 YFSETQ. This CDR3 spans 13 amino acids. V was shortened by 0 bases and J by 8 bases, with 8 bases between the two germline ends. The CDR3 bases are TGCGCCAGCAGCTTGGCTACTACGGGGGAGCTGTTTTTT. This sequence encodes CASSLATTGELFF.